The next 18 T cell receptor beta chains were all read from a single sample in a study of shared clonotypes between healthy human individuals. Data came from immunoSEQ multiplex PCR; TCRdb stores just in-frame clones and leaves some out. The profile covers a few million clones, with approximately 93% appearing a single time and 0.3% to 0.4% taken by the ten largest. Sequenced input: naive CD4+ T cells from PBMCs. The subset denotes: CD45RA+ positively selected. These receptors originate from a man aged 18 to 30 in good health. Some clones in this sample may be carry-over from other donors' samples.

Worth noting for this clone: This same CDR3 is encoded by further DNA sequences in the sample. The CDR3 is CASSERGPYEQYF. CDR3 bases: TGTGCCAGCAGTGAACGGGGGCCCTACGAGCAGTACTTC. The chain couples TRBV6-1 to TRBJ2-7; either TRBD1 or TRBD2 may supply D (6 bases each). The CDR3 runs 13 residues. V lost 2 bases, J lost 2 bases, and 7 bases lay in between. Germline V gene lookup returns CDR1 MNHNS and CDR2 SASEGT.

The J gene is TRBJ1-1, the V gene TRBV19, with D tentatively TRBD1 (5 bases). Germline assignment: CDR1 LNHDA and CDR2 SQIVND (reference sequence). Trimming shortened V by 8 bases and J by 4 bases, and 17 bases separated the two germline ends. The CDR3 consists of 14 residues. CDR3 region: CASSGRGMATEAFF. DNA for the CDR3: TGTGCCAGTTCCGGTCGGGGGATGGCCACTGAAGCTTTCTTT.

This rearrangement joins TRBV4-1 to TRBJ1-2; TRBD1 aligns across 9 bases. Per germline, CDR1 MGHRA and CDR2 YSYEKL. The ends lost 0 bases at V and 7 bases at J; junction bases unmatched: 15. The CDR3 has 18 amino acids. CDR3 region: CASSQDTGQGIRGSGYTF. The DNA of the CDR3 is TGCGCCAGCAGCCAAGACACGGGACAGGGAATAAGAGGGTCTGGCTACACCTTC.

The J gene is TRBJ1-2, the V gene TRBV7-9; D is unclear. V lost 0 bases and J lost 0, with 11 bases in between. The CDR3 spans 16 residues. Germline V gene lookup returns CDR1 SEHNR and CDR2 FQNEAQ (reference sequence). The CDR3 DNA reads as TGTGCCAGCAGCTTAGCATACAGTCCAACTAACTATGGCTACACCTTC. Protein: CASSLAYSPTNYGYTF.

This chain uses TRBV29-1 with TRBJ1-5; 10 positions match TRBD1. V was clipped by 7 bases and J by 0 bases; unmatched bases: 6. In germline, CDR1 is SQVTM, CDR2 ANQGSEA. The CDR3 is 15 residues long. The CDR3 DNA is TGCAGCGCAGGACAGGGGGACTCTAGCAATCAGCCCCAGCATTTT. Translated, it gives CSAGQGDSSNQPQHF.

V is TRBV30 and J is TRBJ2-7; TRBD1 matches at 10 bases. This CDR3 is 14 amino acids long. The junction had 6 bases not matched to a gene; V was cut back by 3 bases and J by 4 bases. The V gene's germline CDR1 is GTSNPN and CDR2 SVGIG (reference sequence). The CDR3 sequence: CAWSKDRGLYEQYF. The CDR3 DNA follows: TGTGCCTGGAGCAAAGACAGGGGGCTTTACGAGCAGTACTTC.

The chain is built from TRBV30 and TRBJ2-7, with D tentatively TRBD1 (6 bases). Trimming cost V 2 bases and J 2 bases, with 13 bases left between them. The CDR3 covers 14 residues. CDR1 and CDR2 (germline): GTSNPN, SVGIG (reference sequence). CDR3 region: CAWSLNQGPYEQYF. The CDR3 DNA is TGTGCCTGGAGTCTAAATCAGGGGCCCTACGAGCAGTACTTC.

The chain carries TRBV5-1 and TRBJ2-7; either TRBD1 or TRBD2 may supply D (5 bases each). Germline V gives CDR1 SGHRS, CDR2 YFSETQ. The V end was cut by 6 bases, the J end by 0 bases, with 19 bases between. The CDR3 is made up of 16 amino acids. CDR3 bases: TGCGCCAGCAATCCCGGGACGAGTGCCACCTCCTACGAGCAGTACTTC. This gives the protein CASNPGTSATSYEQYF.

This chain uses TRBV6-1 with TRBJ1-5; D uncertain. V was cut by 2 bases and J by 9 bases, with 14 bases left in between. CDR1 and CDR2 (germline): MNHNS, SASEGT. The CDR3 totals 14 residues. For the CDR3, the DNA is TGTGCCAGCAGTGAACTGTACAGCTCGACGCCCCAGCATTTT. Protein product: CASSELYSSTPQHF.

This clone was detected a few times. The CDR3 DNA follows: TGTGCCAGCAGCTTAGCCTCAGGGTATGACACTGAAGCTTTCTTT. Residues: CASSLASGYDTEAFF. The J gene is TRBJ1-1, the V gene TRBV7-2; TRBD1 is a possible D gene (5 bases). This CDR3 contains 15 residues. Deletions cut 0 bases from V and 3 bases from J, with 11 bases between. Germline V lookup: CDR1 SGHTA, CDR2 FQGNSA.

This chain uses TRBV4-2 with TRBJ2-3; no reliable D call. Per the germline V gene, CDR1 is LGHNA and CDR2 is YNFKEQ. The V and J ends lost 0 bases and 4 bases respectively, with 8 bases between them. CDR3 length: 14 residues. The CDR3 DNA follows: TGTGCCAGCAGCCAAGAGCCCAATGCAGATACGCAGTATTTT. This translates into CASSQEPNADTQYF.

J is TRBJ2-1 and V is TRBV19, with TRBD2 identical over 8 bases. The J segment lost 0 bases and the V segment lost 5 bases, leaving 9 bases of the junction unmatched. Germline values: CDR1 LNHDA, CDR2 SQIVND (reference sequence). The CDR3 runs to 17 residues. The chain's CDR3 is CASSLTPGGGSYNEQFF. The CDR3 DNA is TGTGCCAGTAGTTTGACTCCGGGAGGGGGCTCCTACAATGAGCAGTTCTTC.

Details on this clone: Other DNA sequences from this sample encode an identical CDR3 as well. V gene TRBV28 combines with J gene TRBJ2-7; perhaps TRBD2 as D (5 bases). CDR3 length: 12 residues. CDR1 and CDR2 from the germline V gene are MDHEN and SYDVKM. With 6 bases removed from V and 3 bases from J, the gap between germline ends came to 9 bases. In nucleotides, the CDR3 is TGTGCCAGCAGGACTACAAGCTACGAGCAGTACTTC. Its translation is CASRTTSYEQYF.

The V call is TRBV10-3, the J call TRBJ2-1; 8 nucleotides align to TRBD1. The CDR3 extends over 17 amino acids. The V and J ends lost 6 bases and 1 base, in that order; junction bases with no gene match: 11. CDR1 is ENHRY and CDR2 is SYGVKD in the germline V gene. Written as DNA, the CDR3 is TGTGCCATCAGCGCCGTAGACAGGGGATGGTCCTACAATGAGCAGTTCTTC. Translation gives CAISAVDRGWSYNEQFF.

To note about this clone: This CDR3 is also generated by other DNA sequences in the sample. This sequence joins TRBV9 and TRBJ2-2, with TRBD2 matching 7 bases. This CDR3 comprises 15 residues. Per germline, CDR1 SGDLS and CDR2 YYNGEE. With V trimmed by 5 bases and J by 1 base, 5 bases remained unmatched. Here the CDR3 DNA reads TGTGCCAGCAGTCCGGGGGGTCGGAACACCGGGGAGCTGTTTTTT. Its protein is CASSPGGRNTGELFF.

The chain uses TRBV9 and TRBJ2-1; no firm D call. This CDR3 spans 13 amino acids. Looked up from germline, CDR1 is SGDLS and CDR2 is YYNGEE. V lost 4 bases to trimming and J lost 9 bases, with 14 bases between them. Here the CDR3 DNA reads TGTGCCAGCAGCAGCGATACTCGGAGTGAGCAGTTCTTC. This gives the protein CASSSDTRSEQFF.

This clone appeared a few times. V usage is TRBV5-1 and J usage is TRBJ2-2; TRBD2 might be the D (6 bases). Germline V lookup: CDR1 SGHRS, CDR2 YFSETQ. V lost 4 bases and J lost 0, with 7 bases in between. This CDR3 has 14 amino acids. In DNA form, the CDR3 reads TGCGCCAGCAGCGGGAGGCCGAACACCGGGGAGCTGTTTTTT. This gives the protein CASSGRPNTGELFF.

The CDR3 coding sequence is TGCGCCAGCAGCTTGGGGGACAGGGACCCGGATACGCAGTATTTT. Protein product: CASSLGDRDPDTQYF. The V gene is TRBV5-1, the J gene TRBJ2-3; TRBD1 agrees at 9 bases. V lost 0 bases to trimming and J lost 6 bases; unmatched junction nucleotides: 5. The length of the CDR3 is 15 residues. Germline V gives CDR1 SGHRS, CDR2 YFSETQ.